These T cell receptor beta chains were read from a single sample in a study of regulatory and conventional T cells in breast cancer. TCRdb re-analysed the PCR reads in MiXCR, keeping a single row per CDR3 protein. The table shows about 10,000 distinct CDR3 sequences, with nearly 35% occurring only once. The sample comprised conventional T cells from blood. These receptors were taken from a male donor in good health. Each CDR3 is given with its conserved first and last residue. The D gene is left open where the match is weak. The size of a clone is reported for some rows only, either as once, few or many, or as a class for expanded clones.

TRBV28	NA	TRBJ2-7	TRBD1	TGTGCCAGCAGTTCTCCCGGGACAGGGCATCCCGAGCAGTACTTC	CASSSPGTGHPEQYF
TRBV29-1	NA	TRBJ2-7	TRBD1	TGCAGCGTTCAACCGGGACAGGTATACGAGCAGTACTTC	CSVQPGQVYEQYF
TRBV5-1	many	TRBJ1-6	NA	TGCGCCAGCAGCTTTGGGCGGAGAGATTCACCCCTCCACTTT	CASSFGRRDSPLHF
TRBV30	medium-sized	TRBJ1-3	NA	TGTGCCTGGATGGAACAGGACATTTCTGGAAACACCATATATTTT	CAWMEQDISGNTIYF
TRBV7-8	NA	TRBJ1-3	NA	TGTGCCAGCAGCCGTCAAGGGAGCTCTGGAAACACCATATATTTT	CASSRQGSSGNTIYF
TRBV5-1	NA	TRBJ2-7	TRBD1	TGCGCCAGCAGCTTGTTAGGGACAGCGGCCCACGAGCAGTACTTC	CASSLLGTAAHEQYF
TRBV12-3/TRBV12-4	NA	TRBJ1-4	NA	TGTGCCAGCAGTTTAAAAGAAAAACTGTTTTTT	CASSLKEKLFF
TRBV19	NA	TRBJ2-4	NA	TGTGCCAGTAGTATAGTGACTTTGGGGGTTCAGTACTTC	CASSIVTLGVQYF
TRBV5-1	NA	TRBJ2-1	NA	TGCGCCAGCGCCTCGAGCTCCTACAATGAGCAGTTCTTC	CASASSSYNEQFF
TRBV5-6	NA	TRBJ1-2	NA	TGTGCCAGCAGCTTGGATGGCGGGGTGCGAGGCTACACCTTC	CASSLDGGVRGYTF
TRBV12-3/TRBV12-4	NA	TRBJ2-1	NA	TGTGCCAGCAGTCTTAGACCAGCCAACAATGAGCAGTCCTTC	CASSLRPANNEQSF
TRBV19	NA	TRBJ2-1	NA	TGTGCCAGTAGTACGGACAGCGTTAGAGTTTACAATGAGCAGTTCTTC	CASSTDSVRVYNEQFF
TRBV28	many	TRBJ2-7	NA	TGTGCCAGCCGTGGGCAGATCTACGAGCAGTACTTC	CASRGQIYEQYF
TRBV6-5	NA	TRBJ1-5	NA	TGTGCCAGCAGCCACAGGGAGAGGGAGCCCCAGCATTTT	CASSHREREPQHF
TRBV7-2	NA	TRBJ1-4	NA	TGTGCCAGCAGCCTCGTGAAGGGGACTAATGAAAAACTGTTTTTT	CASSLVKGTNEKLFF
TRBV11-2	medium-sized	TRBJ1-5	NA	TGTGCCAGCAGCCATGGACGGTATAGCAATCAGCCCCAGCATTTT	CASSHGRYSNQPQHF